This TCR beta chain was profiled in a study of response to subunit inactivated influenza vaccine. Study results and caveats: It was suggested by the authors that few new T cells are recruited by each seasonal influenza vaccination.

This clonotype was seen many times. No antigen is known for it. The CDR3 consists of 14 residues. Trimming took 4 bases from V and 8 from J; bases not matched to a gene: 8. Germline assignment: CDR1 SGHAT and CDR2 FQNNGV. MiXCR was run by TCRdb on the RT-PCR reads, yielding one entry per CDR3 protein. The table has about 650,000 distinct CDR3 sequences, 14% seen once; the top ten hold approximately 7.6%. The input for sequencing was PBMCs from blood, taken roughly 15 days before vaccination. This chain uses TRBV11-2 with TRBJ2-1; 7 nucleotides line up with TRBD2. This receptor was taken from a man between 50 and 59 years old who received an inactivated influenza vaccine. The DNA for the CDR3 is TGTGCCAGCAGCTCGGGGGGATGGTTTGATGAGCAGTTCTTC. Translated: CASSSGGWFDEQFF.